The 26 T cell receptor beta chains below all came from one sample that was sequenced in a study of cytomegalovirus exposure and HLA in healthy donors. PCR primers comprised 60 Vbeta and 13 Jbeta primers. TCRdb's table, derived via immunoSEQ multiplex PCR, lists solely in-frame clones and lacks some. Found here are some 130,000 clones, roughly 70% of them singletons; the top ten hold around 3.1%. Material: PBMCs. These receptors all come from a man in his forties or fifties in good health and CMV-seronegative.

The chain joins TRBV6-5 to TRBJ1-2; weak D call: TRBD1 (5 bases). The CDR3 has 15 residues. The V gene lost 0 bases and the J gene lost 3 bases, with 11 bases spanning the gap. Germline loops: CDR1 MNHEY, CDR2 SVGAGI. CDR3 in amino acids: CASSYSPGPHYGYTF. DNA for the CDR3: TGTGCCAGCAGTTACTCGCCAGGGCCCCACTATGGCTACACCTTC.

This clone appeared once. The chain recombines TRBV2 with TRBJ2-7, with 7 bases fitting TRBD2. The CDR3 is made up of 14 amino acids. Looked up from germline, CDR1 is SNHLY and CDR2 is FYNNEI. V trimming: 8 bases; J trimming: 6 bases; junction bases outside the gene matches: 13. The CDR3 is CASHWEGLSVEQYF. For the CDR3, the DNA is TGTGCCAGCCATTGGGAGGGCCTTTCGGTCGAGCAGTACTTC.

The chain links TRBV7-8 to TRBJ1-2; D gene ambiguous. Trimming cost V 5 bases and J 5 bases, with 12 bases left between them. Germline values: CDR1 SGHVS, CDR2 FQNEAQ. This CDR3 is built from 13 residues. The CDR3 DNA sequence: TGTGCCAGCAGCGATAGTACTGGTTATGGCTACACCTTC. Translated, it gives CASSDSTGYGYTF.

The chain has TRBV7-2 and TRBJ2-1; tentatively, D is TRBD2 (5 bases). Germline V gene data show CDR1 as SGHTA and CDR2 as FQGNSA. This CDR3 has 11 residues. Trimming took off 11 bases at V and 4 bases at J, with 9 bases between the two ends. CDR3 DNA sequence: TGTGCCCTCGAGGGATACAATGAGCAGTTCTTC. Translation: CALEGYNEQFF.

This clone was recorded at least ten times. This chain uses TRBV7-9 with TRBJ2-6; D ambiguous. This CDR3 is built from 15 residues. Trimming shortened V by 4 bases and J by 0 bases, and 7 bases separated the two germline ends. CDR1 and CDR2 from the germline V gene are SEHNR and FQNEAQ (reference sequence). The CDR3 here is CASSSVYSGANVLTF. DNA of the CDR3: TGTGCCAGCAGCTCAGTTTACTCTGGGGCCAACGTCCTGACTTTC. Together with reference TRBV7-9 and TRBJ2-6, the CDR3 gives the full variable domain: DTGVSQNPRHKITKRGQNVTFRCDPISEHNRLYWYRQTLGQGPEFLTYFQNEAQLEKSRLLSDRFSAERPKGSFSTLEIQRTEQGDSAMYLCASSSVYSGANVLTFGAGSRLTVL.

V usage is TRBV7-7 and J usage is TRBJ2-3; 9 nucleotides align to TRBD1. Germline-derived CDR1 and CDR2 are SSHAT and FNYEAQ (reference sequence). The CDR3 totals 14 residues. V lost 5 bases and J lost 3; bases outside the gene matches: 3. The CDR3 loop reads CASSRDRATDTQYF. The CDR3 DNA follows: TGTGCCAGCAGCCGGGACAGGGCGACAGATACGCAGTATTTT.

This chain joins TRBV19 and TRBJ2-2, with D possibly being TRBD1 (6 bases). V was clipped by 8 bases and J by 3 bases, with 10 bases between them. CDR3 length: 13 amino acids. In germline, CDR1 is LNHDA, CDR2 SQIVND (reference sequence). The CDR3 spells CASVDSYTGELFF. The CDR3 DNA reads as TGTGCCAGTGTGGACAGCTACACCGGGGAGCTGTTTTTT.

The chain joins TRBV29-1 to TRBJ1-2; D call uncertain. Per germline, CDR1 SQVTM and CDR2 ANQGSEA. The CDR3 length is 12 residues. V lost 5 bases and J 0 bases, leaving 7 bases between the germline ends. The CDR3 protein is CSVQFPNYGYTF. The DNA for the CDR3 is TGCAGCGTTCAATTTCCTAACTATGGCTACACCTTC.

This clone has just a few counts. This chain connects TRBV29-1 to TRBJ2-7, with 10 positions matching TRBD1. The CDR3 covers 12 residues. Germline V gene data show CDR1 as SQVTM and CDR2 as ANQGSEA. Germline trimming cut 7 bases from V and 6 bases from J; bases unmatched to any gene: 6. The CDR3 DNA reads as TGCAGCGGAAGACAGGGGGCAAGCGAGCAGTACTTC. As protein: CSGRQGASEQYF.

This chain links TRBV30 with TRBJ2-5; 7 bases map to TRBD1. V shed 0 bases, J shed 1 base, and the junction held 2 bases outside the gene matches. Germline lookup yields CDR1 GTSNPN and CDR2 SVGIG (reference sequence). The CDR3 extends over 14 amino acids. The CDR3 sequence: CAWSVQGVQETQYF. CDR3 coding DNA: TGTGCCTGGAGTGTCCAGGGGGTCCAAGAGACCCAGTACTTC.

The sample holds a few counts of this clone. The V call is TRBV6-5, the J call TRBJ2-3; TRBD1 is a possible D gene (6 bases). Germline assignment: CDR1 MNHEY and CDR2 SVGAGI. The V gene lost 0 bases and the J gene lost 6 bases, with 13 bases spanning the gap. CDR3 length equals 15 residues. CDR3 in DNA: TGTGCCAGCAGTTACTCTTTCAGGGGAAGGGATACGCAGTATTTT. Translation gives CASSYSFRGRDTQYF.

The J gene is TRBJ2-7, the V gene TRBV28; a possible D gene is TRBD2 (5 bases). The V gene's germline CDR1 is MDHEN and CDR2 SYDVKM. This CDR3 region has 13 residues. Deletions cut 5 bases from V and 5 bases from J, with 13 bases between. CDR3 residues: CASSAPLRDEQYF. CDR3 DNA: TGTGCCAGCAGTGCCCCGTTGCGGGACGAGCAGTACTTC. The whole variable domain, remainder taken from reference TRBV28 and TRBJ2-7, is DVKVTQSSRYLVKRTGEKVFLECVQDMDHENMFWYRQDPGLGLRLIYFSYDVKMKEKGDIPEGYSVSREKKERFSLILESASTNQTSMYLCASSAPLRDEQYFGPGTRLTVT.

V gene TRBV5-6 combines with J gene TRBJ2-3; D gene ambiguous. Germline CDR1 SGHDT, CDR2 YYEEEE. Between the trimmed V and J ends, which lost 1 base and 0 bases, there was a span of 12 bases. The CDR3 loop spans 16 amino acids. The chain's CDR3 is CASSLRSVSSTDTQYF. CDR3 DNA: TGTGCCAGCAGCTTGCGGAGCGTTTCTAGCACAGATACGCAGTATTTT.

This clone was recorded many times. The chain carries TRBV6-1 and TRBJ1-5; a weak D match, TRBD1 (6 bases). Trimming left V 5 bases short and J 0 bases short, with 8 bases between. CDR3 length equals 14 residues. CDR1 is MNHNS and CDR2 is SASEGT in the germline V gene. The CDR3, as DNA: TGTGCCAGCAGTAGACAGGTTAGCAATCAGCCCCAGCATTTT. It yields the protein CASSRQVSNQPQHF.

The CDR3 loop reads CASSPDRGRNQPQHF. For the CDR3, the DNA is TGTGCCAGCAGCCCGGACAGGGGTCGCAATCAGCCCCAGCATTTT. V and J are TRBV7-8 and TRBJ1-5, with 9 positions matching TRBD1. Trimming at V came to 5 bases and at J to 2 bases, leaving 4 bases not matched to a gene. This CDR3 has 15 residues. Germline V gene sequence: CDR1 SGHVS, CDR2 FQNEAQ.

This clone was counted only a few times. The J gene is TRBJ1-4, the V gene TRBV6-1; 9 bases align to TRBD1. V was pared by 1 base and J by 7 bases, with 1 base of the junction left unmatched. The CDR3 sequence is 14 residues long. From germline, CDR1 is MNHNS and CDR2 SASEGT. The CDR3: CASSEGTGVEKLFF. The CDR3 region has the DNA TGTGCCAGCAGTGAAGGGACAGGGGTTGAAAAACTGTTTTTT.

For the CDR3, the DNA is TGTGCCAGCAGCGGGACAGAAACTGGGACGTATGGCTACACCTTC. Translated: CASSGTETGTYGYTF. The genes are TRBV4-2 and TRBJ1-2; 7 bases map to TRBD1. This CDR3 is 15 amino acids long. The germline gives CDR1 LGHNA, CDR2 YNFKEQ. Trimming at V came to 5 bases and at J to 5 bases, leaving 11 bases not matched to a gene.

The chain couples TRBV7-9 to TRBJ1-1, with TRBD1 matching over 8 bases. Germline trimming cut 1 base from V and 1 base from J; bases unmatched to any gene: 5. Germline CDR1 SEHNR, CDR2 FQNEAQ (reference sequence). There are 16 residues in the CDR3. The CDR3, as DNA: TGTGCCAGCAGCTTAGGGCAGGGGGCAGGGAACACTGAAGCTTTCTTT. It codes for CASSLGQGAGNTEAFF.

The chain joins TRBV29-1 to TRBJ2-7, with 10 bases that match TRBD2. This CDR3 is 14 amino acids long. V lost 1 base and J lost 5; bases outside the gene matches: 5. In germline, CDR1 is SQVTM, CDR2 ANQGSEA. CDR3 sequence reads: CSVEGLAGADEQYF. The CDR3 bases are TGCAGCGTTGAAGGGCTAGCGGGGGCCGACGAGCAGTACTTC.

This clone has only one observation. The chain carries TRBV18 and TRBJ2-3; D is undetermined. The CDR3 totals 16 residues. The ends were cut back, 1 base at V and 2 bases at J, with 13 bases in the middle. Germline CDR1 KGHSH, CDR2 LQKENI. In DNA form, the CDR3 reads TGTGCCAGCTCACCACTAACAGCCCCAATCACAGATACGCAGTATTTT. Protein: CASSPLTAPITDTQYF. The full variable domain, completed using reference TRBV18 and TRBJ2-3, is NAGVMQNPRHLVRRRGQEARLRCSPMKGHSHVYWYRQLPEEGLKFMVYLQKENIIDESGMPKERFSAEFPKEGPSILRIQQVVRGDSAAYFCASSPLTAPITDTQYFGPGTRLTVL.

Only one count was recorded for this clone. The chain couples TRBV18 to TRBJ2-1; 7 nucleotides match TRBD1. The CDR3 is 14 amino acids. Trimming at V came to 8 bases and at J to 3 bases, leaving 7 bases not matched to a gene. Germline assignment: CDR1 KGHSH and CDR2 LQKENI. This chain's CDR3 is CASVFGTDYNEQFF. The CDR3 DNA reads TGTGCCAGCGTTTTCGGGACAGACTACAATGAGCAGTTCTTC.

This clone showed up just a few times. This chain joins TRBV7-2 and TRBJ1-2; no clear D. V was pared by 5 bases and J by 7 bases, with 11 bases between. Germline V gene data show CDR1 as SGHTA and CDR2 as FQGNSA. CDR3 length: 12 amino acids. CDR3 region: CASSLPGGGYTF. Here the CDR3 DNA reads TGTGCCAGCAGCCTTCCGGGAGGTGGCTACACCTTC.

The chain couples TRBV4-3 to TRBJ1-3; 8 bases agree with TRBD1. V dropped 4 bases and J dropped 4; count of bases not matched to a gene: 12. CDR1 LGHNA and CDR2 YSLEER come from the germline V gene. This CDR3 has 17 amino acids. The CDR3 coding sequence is TGCGCCAGCAGCCCCGGGACAGGCCGCCGGGTCGGAAACACCATATATTTT. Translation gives CASSPGTGRRVGNTIYF.

The CDR3 loop is CASSVDTSIQDTQYF. CDR3 nucleotide sequence: TGTGCCAGCAGCGTAGACACTAGCATCCAAGATACGCAGTATTTT. The chain links TRBV9 to TRBJ2-3; D perhaps matches TRBD2 (6 bases). The V end lost 0 bases, the J end lost 5 bases, and 13 bases lay between the germline ends. The germline gives CDR1 SGDLS, CDR2 YYNGEE. The CDR3 length is 15 residues. The whole variable domain, filled in from reference TRBV9 and TRBJ2-3, reads DSGVTQTPKHLITATGQRVTLRCSPRSGDLSVYWYQQSLDQGLQFLIQYYNGEERAKGNILERFSAQQFPDLHSELNLSSLELGDSALYFCASSVDTSIQDTQYFGPGTRLTVL.

The CDR3 sequence is CATSPSRDRAETQYF. CDR3 DNA: TGTGCCACCAGCCCTAGTAGGGACAGGGCAGAGACCCAGTACTTC. The chain employs TRBV15 and TRBJ2-5; 9 positions match TRBD1. Per the germline V gene, CDR1 is LNHNV and CDR2 is YYDKDF (reference sequence). The CDR3 is 15 amino acids. V trimming: 5 bases; J trimming: 4 bases; junction bases outside the gene matches: 8. The full variable domain, its missing parts supplied by reference TRBV15 and TRBJ2-5, is DAMVIQNPRYQVTQFGKPVTLSCSQTLNHNVMYWYQQKSSQAPKLLFHYYDKDFNNEADTPDNFQSRRPNTSFCFLDIRSPGLGDTAMYLCATSPSRDRAETQYFGPGTRLLVL.

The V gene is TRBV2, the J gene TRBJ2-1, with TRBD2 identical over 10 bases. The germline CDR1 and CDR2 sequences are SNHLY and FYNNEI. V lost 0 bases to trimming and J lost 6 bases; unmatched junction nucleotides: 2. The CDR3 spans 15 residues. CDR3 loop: CASSEASGRANEQFF. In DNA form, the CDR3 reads TGTGCCAGCAGTGAAGCAAGCGGGAGGGCCAATGAGCAGTTCTTC.